These 10 T cell receptor beta chains came from one sample sequenced in a study of T cells in Graves' hyperthyroidism and ophthalmopathy. Researchers amplified the TCR beta CDR3 regions from RNA transcripts. First-round RT-PCR with HTBI primers amplified the TCR CDR3 region. TCRdb reprocessed the multiplex PCR reads with MiXCR, giving one entry per CDR3 protein. Among around 520,000 distinct CDR3 sequences listed, 14% were seen once. The specimen was blood. The source of these receptors is a woman aged 40 to 55 with Graves' hyperthyroidism.

The V gene is TRBV6-5, the J gene TRBJ2-7; no clear D gene. The length of the CDR3 is 15 residues. Germline CDR1 and CDR2: MNHEY and SVGAGI. V lost 2 bases and J lost 0, with 11 bases in between. The CDR3 sequence: CASSYGTVSSYEQYF. The CDR3 DNA reads TGTGCCAGCAGTTACGGCACGGTAAGCTCCTACGAGCAGTACTTC.

For this clonotype: A much larger clone is a single base away; this may be a read error. The V call is TRBV28, the J call TRBJ1-5, with a tentative D call TRBD1 (5 bases). The CDR3 is 16 amino acids. With 7 bases removed from V and 0 bases from J, the gap between germline ends came to 16 bases. Per germline, CDR1 MDHEN and CDR2 SYDVKM. CDR3 protein: CASIQLGHNSNQPQHF. The CDR3 nucleotides read TGTGCCAGCATCCAACTCGGACATAATAGCAATCAGCCCCAGCATTTT.

A few counts support this clonotype. The genes are TRBV5-1 and TRBJ1-1, with D possibly being TRBD1 (6 bases). Trimming removed 10 bases from V and 0 bases from J, with 10 bases in between. The germline CDR1 and CDR2 sequences are SGHRS and YFSETQ. CDR3 length equals 12 residues. The CDR3 protein is CAGQQMNTEAFF. The CDR3 nucleotides read TGCGCCGGACAGCAAATGAACACTGAAGCTTTCTTT.

This clonotype was picked up many times. The chain combines TRBV3-1 with TRBJ2-7; the D gene is possibly TRBD1 (5 bases). V gave up 0 bases and J gave up 4 bases, with 7 bases separating them. CDR1 is LGHDT, CDR2 YNNKEL, per germline (reference sequence). CDR3 size: 13 residues. CDR3 sequence reads: CASSQDRQYEQYF. In nucleotides, the CDR3 is TGTGCCAGCAGCCAAGACCGACAGTACGAGCAGTACTTC.

This chain links TRBV29-1 with TRBJ2-2, with a weak D call TRBD2 (5 bases). V lost 2 bases and J 1 base, leaving 8 bases between the germline ends. This CDR3 is built from 14 residues. From germline, CDR1 is SQVTM and CDR2 ANQGSEA. The CDR3 nucleotides are TGCAGCGTTGAACCGGGGAGGAACACCGGGGAGCTGTTTTTT. This sequence encodes CSVEPGRNTGELFF.

This clonotype was found many times. This chain connects TRBV6-1 to TRBJ1-2; TRBD1 aligns across 7 bases. Trimming cost V 6 bases and J 4 bases; bases outside gene matches: 5. The germline V gene has CDR1 MNHNS and CDR2 SASEGT. The CDR3 covers 13 residues. The chain's CDR3 is CASSSDRTYGYTF. Written as DNA, the CDR3 is TGTGCCAGCAGCTCGGACAGGACCTATGGCTACACCTTC.

The chain is built from TRBV18 and TRBJ2-1; 15 bases agree with TRBD2. Losses at the gene ends were 3 bases for V and 5 bases for J; bases not matched to a gene: 5. The germline V gene has CDR1 KGHSH and CDR2 LQKENI. This CDR3 spans 17 amino acids. CDR3 nucleotides: TGTGCCAGCTCACCGTCGGGACTAGCGGGAGGTGACAATGAGCAGTTCTTC. Protein: CASSPSGLAGGDNEQFF.

The rearrangement joins TRBV5-1 to TRBJ2-7, with 9 bases aligning to TRBD2. V gave up 0 bases and J gave up 6 bases; unmatched junction bases: 7. The CDR3 consists of 15 residues. Germline V gene data show CDR1 as SGHRS and CDR2 as YFSETQ. The CDR3 DNA reads TGCGCCAGCAGCTTGGTAGGCCTAGCGGGACTCGAGCAGTACTTC. It yields the protein CASSLVGLAGLEQYF.

In its sample, this clonotype was seen many times. This chain uses TRBV28 with TRBJ2-5, with D maybe TRBD1 (5 bases). CDR3 length: 15 amino acids. Germline CDR1 MDHEN, CDR2 SYDVKM. The V end lost 1 base, the J end lost 0 bases, and 9 bases lay between the germline ends. CDR3 DNA: TGTGCCAGCAGTTTATCCAGGGATAACCAAGAGACCCAGTACTTC. Translation gives CASSLSRDNQETQYF.

This clonotype has a handful of counts. A much larger clone differs by one base, so this may be a read error. The chain is built from TRBV3-1 and TRBJ1-1; D gene ambiguous. The CDR3 has 14 amino acids. Germline CDR1 LGHDT, CDR2 YNNKEL (reference sequence). Trimming pared 0 bases from V and 8 bases from J, leaving 13 bases between. The CDR3 DNA sequence: TGTGCCAGCAGCCAAGATCCCTTGGGTCTCGAAGCTTTCTTT. This sequence encodes CASSQDPLGLEAFF. The whole variable domain, remainder taken from reference TRBV3-1 and TRBJ1-1, is DTAVSQTPKYLVTQMGNDKSIKCEQNLGHDTMYWYKQDSKKFLKIMFSYNNKELIINETVPNRFSPKSPDKAHLNLHINSLELGDSAVYFCASSQDPLGLEAFFGQGTRLTVV.